Listed below are T cell receptor beta chains from one sample, sequenced in a study of blood T cell repertoires in COVID-19. TCRdb keeps only in-frame clones here, not all; method: immunoSEQ multiplex PCR. The table has approximately 150,000 clones, around 87% seen once. Sequenced material: PBMCs or T cells enriched from blood (not recorded which). The receptors derive from a man between 60 and 70 years old who had recovered from COVID-19. The CDR3 runs from the conserved cysteine through the conserved F or W. The D gene is left open where the match is weak. Part of the rows lack a size; the others show once, few, many or a class for expanded clones.

clone size | J gene | V gene | D gene | CDR3 protein | CDR3 DNA
NA | TRBJ1-4 | TRBV7-8 | NA | CASSPDGRGQEKLFF | TGTGCCAGCAGCCCCGATGGGAGGGGACAAGAAAAACTGTTTTTT
few | TRBJ1-1 | TRBV9 | TRBD1 | CASSSHRGTEAFF | TGTGCCAGCAGCTCTCACAGGGGCACTGAAGCTTTCTTT
NA | TRBJ2-3 | TRBV7-9 | NA | CASTFKGALNTDTQYF | TGTGCCAGCACCTTTAAAGGGGCACTGAACACAGATACGCAGTATTTT
NA | TRBJ1-6 | TRBV10-2 | NA | CASTGVLSPLHF | TGCGCCAGCACCGGGGTGCTCTCACCCCTCCACTTT
NA | TRBJ1-1 | TRBV5-1 | TRBD1 | CASSSASDRPLNTEAFF | TGCGCCAGCAGCTCCGCGTCGGACAGGCCGTTGAACACTGAAGCTTTCTTT
NA | TRBJ2-1 | TRBV27 | TRBD2 | CASSLGGGSYNEQFF | TGTGCCAGCAGTTTAGGGGGGGGGTCCTACAATGAGCAGTTCTTC
NA | TRBJ2-5 | TRBV27 | TRBD1 | CASSSGGRETQYF | TGTGCCAGCAGTTCAGGGGGAAGAGAGACCCAGTACTTC
NA | TRBJ2-7 | TRBV5-1 | NA | CASSSGRLPREQYF | TGCGCCAGCAGCTCCGGTCGACTTCCTCGGGAGCAGTACTTC
few | TRBJ1-5 | TRBV9 | TRBD1 | CASSVDGQGARPQHF | TGTGCCAGCAGCGTAGATGGACAGGGAGCGAGGCCCCAGCATTTT
NA | TRBJ1-5 | TRBV28 | NA | CASSTRQSNQPQHF | TGTGCCAGCAGTACCCGACAGAGCAATCAGCCCCAGCATTTT
NA | TRBJ2-1 | TRBV19 | TRBD1 | CASRTDRGRYNEQFF | TGTGCCAGTAGGACCGACAGGGGGCGATACAATGAGCAGTTCTTC
NA | TRBJ2-3 | TRBV6-5 | TRBD2 | CASKEGLASDTQYF | TGTGCCAGCAAGGAGGGACTAGCGTCTGATACGCAGTATTTT
NA | TRBJ1-5 | TRBV28 | NA | CASSTPTGGNQPQHF | TGTGCCAGCAGTACTCCTACGGGGGGCAATCAGCCCCAGCATTTT
NA | TRBJ1-1 | TRBV14 | TRBD1 | CASSQGDRGRNTEAFF | TGTGCCAGCAGCCAAGGGGACAGGGGGCGGAACACTGAAGCTTTCTTT
NA | TRBJ2-3 | TRBV24-1 | TRBD1 | CATSDPGQDSDTQYF | TGTGCCACCAGTGACCCGGGACAGGATTCAGATACGCAGTATTTT
NA | TRBJ2-4 | TRBV20-1 | TRBD1 | CSAYRGNIQYF | TGCAGTGCTTACAGGGGGAACATTCAGTACTTC
NA | TRBJ1-2 | TRBV29-1 | NA | CSVPKGPGPGLANYGYTF | TGCAGCGTCCCCAAGGGTCCGGGCCCAGGGTTGGCTAACTATGGCTACACCTTC
once | TRBJ2-7 | TRBV19 | TRBD2 | CASSREGTYEQYF | TGTGCCAGTTCCCGGGAGGGCACCTACGAGCAGTACTTC
NA | TRBJ2-2 | TRBV18 | TRBD1 | CASSRTGGFTGELFF | TGTGCCAGCTCACGGACAGGGGGATTCACCGGGGAGCTGTTTTTT
NA | TRBJ2-2 | TRBV7-8 | TRBD2 | CASSLAGAGTGELFF | TGTGCCAGCAGCTTAGCGGGAGCGGGAACCGGGGAGCTGTTTTTT
NA | TRBJ2-5 | TRBV2 | NA | CASSGGLTRPRETQYF | TGTGCCAGCAGTGGGGGCCTCACGAGGCCCCGAGAGACCCAGTACTTC
few | TRBJ2-1 | TRBV25-1 | TRBD1 | CASSATGVRNEQFF | TGTGCCAGCAGTGCTACAGGGGTGCGCAATGAGCAGTTCTTC
NA | TRBJ2-7 | TRBV18 | TRBD1 | CASSGQVNYEQYF | TGTGCCAGCTCTGGACAGGTAAACTACGAGCAGTACTTC
NA | TRBJ1-5 | TRBV3-1/TRBV3-2 | NA | CASSQRGQPQHF | TGTGCCAGCAGCCAGCGAGGTCAGCCCCAGCATTTT
NA | TRBJ2-2 | TRBV7-8 | TRBD2 | CASSGGLAGAGELFF | TGTGCCAGCAGCGGGGGACTAGCGGGGGCCGGGGAGCTGTTTTTT
NA | TRBJ2-7 | TRBV7-6 | TRBD2 | CASSQNAGTSANEQYF | TGTGCCAGCAGCCAAAACGCCGGGACTAGCGCTAACGAGCAGTACTTC
NA | TRBJ1-5 | TRBV15 | NA | CATRQANQPQHF | TGTGCCACCAGGCAGGCTAATCAGCCCCAGCATTTT
NA | TRBJ2-5 | TRBV4-2 | TRBD2 | CASSQARTSGGLQETQYF | TGTGCCAGCAGCCAAGCTAGAACTAGCGGGGGACTCCAAGAGACCCAGTACTTC
once | TRBJ1-1 | TRBV28 | TRBD1 | CASSLGPGQWNTEAFF | TGTGCCAGCAGTTTAGGGCCGGGACAGTGGAACACTGAAGCTTTCTTT
NA | TRBJ2-5 | TRBV7-2 | TRBD2 | CASSISGGQETQYF | TGTGCCAGCAGCATCAGCGGGGGTCAAGAGACCCAGTACTTC
once | TRBJ2-2 | TRBV7-9 | NA | CASSLLGSSGELFF | TGTGCCAGCAGCTTACTAGGCTCGTCCGGGGAGCTGTTTTTT
NA | TRBJ1-5 | TRBV2 | NA | CASSDGQWQPQHF | TGTGCCAGCAGCGATGGGCAGTGGCAGCCCCAGCATTTT
NA | TRBJ1-1 | TRBV3-1/TRBV3-2 | NA | CASSQLNRNTEAFF | TGTGCCAGCAGCCAATTAAACAGGAACACTGAAGCTTTCTTT
NA | TRBJ2-2 | TRBV2 | TRBD2 | CASRGTSVTGELFF | TGTGCCAGCAGGGGGACTAGCGTTACCGGGGAGCTGTTTTTT
few | TRBJ1-1 | TRBV28 | TRBD1 | CASSEVPGQGASYTEAFF | TGTGCCAGCAGTGAAGTTCCGGGACAGGGGGCTAGTTACACTGAAGCTTTCTTT
NA | TRBJ1-5 | TRBV10-1 | NA | CASSRTVLEPQHF | TGCGCCAGCAGTAGGACAGTCCTGGAGCCCCAGCATTTT
NA | TRBJ2-7 | TRBV2 | TRBD2 | CASTGTSGRTGEQYF | TGTGCCAGCACCGGGACTAGCGGGAGAACAGGCGAGCAGTACTTC
NA | TRBJ2-5 | TRBV27 | TRBD1 | CASSPGGRETQYF | TGTGCCAGCAGTCCAGGGGGCCGGGAGACCCAGTACTTC